A selection of T cell receptor beta chains follows, all from one sample in a study of blood T cell repertoires in COVID-19. Only in-frame clones appear in the TCRdb table, and some are missing; sequencing was by immunoSEQ multiplex PCR. The sample records about 21,000 clones, approximately 86% being singletons. The sequencing sample was made of peripheral blood. These receptor sequences come from a man in his sixties or seventies with acute or convalescent COVID-19. The CDR3 runs from the conserved cysteine through the conserved F or W. D genes are given only for firm matches. Size is omitted from some rows. Given values are once, few, many or a class for expanded clones.

DNA: TGTGCCAGCAATTGGGACAGGGGAGAAGAGACCCAGTACTTC; CDR3: CASNWDRGEETQYF; size: -; J: TRBJ2-5; D: TRBD1; V: TRBV6-6
DNA: TGTGCCAGCAGTGACTCGATCATCCATAGCCACTTT; CDR3: CASSDSIIHSHF; size: once; J: TRBJ1-6; D: -; V: TRBV6-4
DNA: TGTGCCAGCAGCGCTAGGGGACTAGCATCCCATGAGCAGTTCTTC; CDR3: CASSARGLASHEQFF; size: -; J: TRBJ2-1; D: TRBD2; V: TRBV6-2/TRBV6-3
DNA: TGTGCCAGTAGTATCGAGGGACTTCAGCCCCAGCATTTT; CDR3: CASSIEGLQPQHF; size: -; J: TRBJ1-5; D: -; V: TRBV19
DNA: TGCAGCGTTGAAGATATGGGGCAGAGCACTGAAGCTTTCTTT; CDR3: CSVEDMGQSTEAFF; size: -; J: TRBJ1-1; D: -; V: TRBV29-1
DNA: TGTGCCAGCAGCTTGGGAAGAGGGAATCAGCCCCAGCATTTT; CDR3: CASSLGRGNQPQHF; size: once; J: TRBJ1-5; D: -; V: TRBV5-6
DNA: TGTGCCAGCAGCCACTCCCCAGGGGATCAGCCCCAGCATTTT; CDR3: CASSHSPGDQPQHF; size: -; J: TRBJ1-5; D: -; V: TRBV6-2/TRBV6-3
DNA: TGTGCCAGCAGCCCTTGGGGAGGGGAGAGCACCGGGGAGCTGTTTTTT; CDR3: CASSPWGGESTGELFF; size: -; J: TRBJ2-2; D: TRBD2; V: TRBV7-9
DNA: TGTGCCAGCAGCTTGCAGGCGGGGACTACCTACGAGCAGTACTTC; CDR3: CASSLQAGTTYEQYF; size: once; J: TRBJ2-7; D: TRBD2; V: TRBV5-5
DNA: TGTGCCAGCAGTCAAAGAGATGAGCAGTTCTTC; CDR3: CASSQRDEQFF; size: -; J: TRBJ2-1; D: -; V: TRBV12-3/TRBV12-4
DNA: TGTGCCACCAGCAGATTTCGGGGGACAGAAAAAGAGACCCAGTACTTC; CDR3: CATSRFRGTEKETQYF; size: -; J: TRBJ2-5; D: -; V: TRBV15
DNA: TGCGCCAGCAGCCAGGGGGCAAGTGAAGCTTTCTTT; CDR3: CASSQGASEAFF; size: once; J: TRBJ1-1; D: -; V: TRBV4-1
DNA: TGTGCCAGCAGCCAATACGGCTACGAGCAGTACTTC; CDR3: CASSQYGYEQYF; size: few; J: TRBJ2-7; D: -; V: TRBV3-1/TRBV3-2
DNA: TGCGCCAGCAGCCCTAGGGGGAGCGGTTATTACCAAGAGACCCAGTACTTC; CDR3: CASSPRGSGYYQETQYF; size: -; J: TRBJ2-5; D: -; V: TRBV5-1
DNA: TGTGCCAGCAGATTAGCTTTCTACGAGCAGTACTTC; CDR3: CASRLAFYEQYF; size: -; J: TRBJ2-7; D: -; V: TRBV6-5
DNA: TGTGCCACCAGCAGAGCAGGGGTCTATGGCTACACCTTC; CDR3: CATSRAGVYGYTF; size: -; J: TRBJ1-2; D: -; V: TRBV15
DNA: TGTGCCAGCAGCCGAGGACTAAACCAAGAGACCCAGTACTTC; CDR3: CASSRGLNQETQYF; size: -; J: TRBJ2-5; D: -; V: TRBV4-2
DNA: TGCGCCAGCAGCAGCGGGACGGATGGAAACACCATATATTTT; CDR3: CASSSGTDGNTIYF; size: -; J: TRBJ1-3; D: -; V: TRBV5-1
DNA: TGTGCCAGCAGCCAAGCGGGAGGTGCCTACGAGCAGTACTTC; CDR3: CASSQAGGAYEQYF; size: -; J: TRBJ2-7; D: TRBD2; V: TRBV3-1/TRBV3-2
DNA: TGTGCCAGCAGTGAAGCCCAGGAATACAATGAGCAGTTCTTC; CDR3: CASSEAQEYNEQFF; size: -; J: TRBJ2-1; D: -; V: TRBV6-1
DNA: TGTGCCAGCAGCTTAGTTAGCACCGGGGAGCTGTTTTTT; CDR3: CASSLVSTGELFF; size: -; J: TRBJ2-2; D: -; V: TRBV11-3
DNA: TGTGCCGGGACAGGGGGGACGGCGAACACCGGGGAGCTGTTTTTT; CDR3: CAGTGGTANTGELFF; size: -; J: TRBJ2-2; D: TRBD1; V: TRBV2
DNA: TGCGCCAGCAGCCCGGCCTCGGGCGGGGGGACCTACAATGAGCAGTTCTTC; CDR3: CASSPASGGGTYNEQFF; size: -; J: TRBJ2-1; D: TRBD2; V: TRBV5-1
DNA: TGTGCCAGCAGCGTAGAGACAGATGATACGCAGTATTTT; CDR3: CASSVETDDTQYF; size: once; J: TRBJ2-3; D: -; V: TRBV9
DNA: TGCGCCAGCAGCTTTTCCCCGAGTGAGGGCAACACTGAAGCTTTCTTT; CDR3: CASSFSPSEGNTEAFF; size: -; J: TRBJ1-1; D: -; V: TRBV5-1
DNA: TGTGCCAGCAGTTTATACCCCGGGACAGGGAGCCGCACTGAAGCTTTCTTT; CDR3: CASSLYPGTGSRTEAFF; size: -; J: TRBJ1-1; D: TRBD1; V: TRBV28
DNA: TGTGCCAGCAGTCGACAGGTTTTCTCTGGAAACACCATATATTTT; CDR3: CASSRQVFSGNTIYF; size: -; J: TRBJ1-3; D: -; V: TRBV6-5
DNA: TGTGCCAGCAGCTTGATTAGCCAGGGGGATGTTCAGCCCCAGCATTTT; CDR3: CASSLISQGDVQPQHF; size: -; J: TRBJ1-5; D: TRBD1; V: TRBV5-6
DNA: TGCGCCAGCAGCTTGTTGCCAGCGGGAACCTACAATGAGCAGTTCTTC; CDR3: CASSLLPAGTYNEQFF; size: -; J: TRBJ2-1; D: TRBD2; V: TRBV5-1
DNA: TGTGCCAGCAGCATGACAGGGGGAAGTATTAATTCACCCCTCCACTTT; CDR3: CASSMTGGSINSPLHF; size: -; J: TRBJ1-6; D: TRBD1; V: TRBV11-2
DNA: TGTGCCAGCAGTTTAGGGGGGAGAGAGACCCAGTACTTC; CDR3: CASSLGGRETQYF; size: -; J: TRBJ2-5; D: -; V: TRBV28
DNA: TGTGCCAGCAGCTTAGGCGGGGGCGCGTATGGGGAGCAGTACTTC; CDR3: CASSLGGGAYGEQYF; size: -; J: TRBJ2-7; D: -; V: TRBV7-2
DNA: TGTGCCAGCAGCAAAAAGAGGGACAGGGGACAAGAGACCCAGTACTTC; CDR3: CASSKKRDRGQETQYF; size: -; J: TRBJ2-5; D: -; V: TRBV21-1
DNA: TGTGCCAGCTCACGAGACACTTACAATGAGCAGTTCTTC; CDR3: CASSRDTYNEQFF; size: -; J: TRBJ2-1; D: -; V: TRBV18
DNA: TGTGCCAGCTCACCACAGTTTAGAGAGACCCAGTACTTC; CDR3: CASSPQFRETQYF; size: once; J: TRBJ2-5; D: -; V: TRBV18
DNA: TGTGCCAGCAGGAGACAGCAAGAGACCCAGTACTTC; CDR3: CASRRQQETQYF; size: -; J: TRBJ2-5; D: -; V: TRBV2
DNA: TGTGCCAGCAGTCCCCGGACTAGCGTACAAGAGACCCAGTACTTC; CDR3: CASSPRTSVQETQYF; size: -; J: TRBJ2-5; D: TRBD2; V: TRBV27
DNA: TGCGCCAGCAGCACCCTCGACAGGGGGCTGGGTGAGCAGTACTTC; CDR3: CASSTLDRGLGEQYF; size: -; J: TRBJ2-7; D: TRBD1; V: TRBV5-1
DNA: TGTGCCAGCAGTTTACTCGGGACAGTATACAATGAGCAGTTCTTC; CDR3: CASSLLGTVYNEQFF; size: once; J: TRBJ2-1; D: TRBD1; V: TRBV28